Listed here are 25 T cell receptor beta chains from one sample, sequenced in a study of PD-L1 blockade in urothelial cancer. The method was immunoSEQ multiplex PCR; TCRdb's version includes in-frame clones alone and lacks a portion of them. This table has 50,000 or so clones, around 86% appearing once. Sample time point: peripheral blood 6 weeks after treatment start. The input for sequencing was PBMCs, taken around atezolizumab (anti-PD-L1) treatment. These receptors were obtained from a man in his 60s with urothelial cancer.

As concerns this clone: Germline is not matched at one junction end, which may reflect a read error. The rearrangement joins TRBV7-7 to TRBJ2-2; D might be TRBD1 (5 bases). Germline V gene lookup returns CDR1 SSHAT and CDR2 FNYEAQ (reference sequence). CDR3 length: 16 amino acids. CDR3 region: CASSLLSRVDTGELFF. The CDR3 DNA reads TGTGCTAGCAGCTTATTGTCCAGGGTTGACACCGGGGAGCTGTTTTTT.

The rearrangement joins TRBV9 to TRBJ1-6, with D possibly being TRBD1 (6 bases). The CDR3 totals 14 residues. Looked up from germline, CDR1 is SGDLS and CDR2 is YYNGEE. Trimming took 2 bases from V and 6 from J, leaving 9 bases between them. This chain's CDR3 is CASSVGTSNSPLHF. The CDR3 nucleotides are TGTGCCAGCAGCGTCGGGACAAGTAATTCACCCCTCCACTTT. Supplemented by reference TRBV9 and TRBJ1-6, the full variable domain reads DSGVTQTPKHLITATGQRVTLRCSPRSGDLSVYWYQQSLDQGLQFLIQYYNGEERAKGNILERFSAQQFPDLHSELNLSSLELGDSALYFCASSVGTSNSPLHFGNGTRLTVT.

This clone has only a few counts. The chain links TRBV5-1 to TRBJ2-3; possible D gene TRBD1, 5 bases. Trimming pared 2 bases from V and 3 bases from J, leaving 13 bases between. The CDR3 covers 15 residues. CDR1 SGHRS and CDR2 YFSETQ come from the germline V gene. The CDR3 DNA sequence: TGCGCCAGCAGCTTCGGCAGGGTAGGGACAGATACGCAGTATTTT. Translated, it gives CASSFGRVGTDTQYF.

The gene calls are TRBV15 and TRBJ1-6; weak D call: TRBD1 (6 bases). Trimming pared 5 bases from V and 7 bases from J, leaving 18 bases between. From germline, CDR1 is LNHNV and CDR2 YYDKDF (reference sequence). The CDR3 is 16 residues long. The CDR3 spells CATSLDPDSKNSPLHF. CDR3 nucleotide sequence: TGTGCCACCAGCCTAGACCCGGACAGCAAAAATTCACCCCTCCACTTT.

The gene calls are TRBV6-6 and TRBJ2-2; TRBD1 matches 8 bases. This CDR3 is built from 13 residues. The J segment lost 5 bases and the V segment lost 8 bases, leaving 4 bases of the junction unmatched. Germline CDR1 is MNHNY and CDR2 is SVGAGI (reference sequence). CDR3 protein: CASGRGLTGELFF. The CDR3 coding sequence is TGTGCCAGCGGCAGGGGGCTAACCGGGGAGCTGTTTTTT.

V and J are TRBV6-1 and TRBJ1-4, with D uncertain. The CDR3 runs 17 residues. CDR1 and CDR2 (germline): MNHNS, SASEGT. V was cut by 0 bases and J by 0 bases, with 11 bases left in between. The CDR3 reads CASSEALRRATNEKLFF. The CDR3 DNA is TGTGCCAGCAGTGAAGCGCTTCGCCGGGCAACTAATGAAAAACTGTTTTTT.

V and J are TRBV30 and TRBJ1-2; 7 positions agree with TRBD1. Germline V gene lookup returns CDR1 GTSNPN and CDR2 SVGIG (reference sequence). The CDR3 sequence is 16 residues long. J lost 1 base, V lost 0 bases, and 8 bases had no gene match. The CDR3 spells CAWSVNMGQLNYGYTF. In nucleotides, the CDR3 is TGTGCCTGGAGTGTTAATATGGGACAGCTTAACTATGGCTACACCTTC.

The V and J genes are TRBV7-3 and TRBJ2-5; TRBD2 aligns across 9 bases. The CDR3 loop spans 16 amino acids. Losses at the gene ends were 2 bases for V and 1 base for J; bases not matched to a gene: 5. Per the germline V gene, CDR1 is SGHTA and CDR2 is FQGTGA. In DNA, the CDR3 is TGTGCCAGCAGCTTAGGTGGTAGCGGGGGCCAAGAGACCCAGTACTTC. Amino acids: CASSLGGSGGQETQYF.

This clone was picked up a small number of times. The chain combines TRBV7-2 with TRBJ2-1, with a weak D call TRBD1 (6 bases). Germline CDR1 reads SGHTA; CDR2 reads FQGNSA. The CDR3 runs to 16 residues. Trimming cost V 4 bases and J 6 bases, with 19 bases left between them. DNA of the CDR3: TGTGCCAGCAGCTCCGTATCAATGGGGGCTGGCAATGAGCAGTTCTTC. It codes for CASSSVSMGAGNEQFF. The whole variable domain, remainder taken from reference TRBV7-2 and TRBJ2-1, is GAGVSQSPSNKVTEKGKDVELRCDPISGHTALYWYRQSLGQGLEFLIYFQGNSAPDKSGLPSDRFSAERTGGSVSTLTIQRTQQEDSAVYLCASSSVSMGAGNEQFFGPGTRLTVL.

The rearrangement uses TRBV2 and TRBJ1-2; 11 bases line up with TRBD1. V was clipped by 2 bases and J by 7 bases; unmatched bases: 9. Germline-derived CDR1 and CDR2 are SNHLY and FYNNEI. There are 16 residues in the CDR3. This CDR3 is CASSEWGQGDERGYTF. In nucleotides, the CDR3 is TGTGCCAGCAGTGAATGGGGACAGGGGGATGAGCGTGGCTACACCTTC.

This sequence joins TRBV10-3 and TRBJ2-1, with no clear D. The V end lost 4 bases, the J end lost 7 bases, and 5 bases lay between the germline ends. Germline V gene sequence: CDR1 ENHRY, CDR2 SYGVKD. CDR3 size: 11 residues. The CDR3 sequence: CAISGENEQFF. DNA for the CDR3: TGTGCCATCAGTGGAGAGAATGAGCAGTTCTTC.

The V call is TRBV28, the J call TRBJ2-5; 7 bases align to TRBD1. With V trimmed by 7 bases and J by 6 bases, 5 bases remained unmatched. The germline V gene has CDR1 MDHEN and CDR2 SYDVKM. The CDR3 is 12 residues long. DNA of the CDR3: TGTGCCAGCAACGACAGGGTTCAGACCCAGTACTTC. Its translation: CASNDRVQTQYF.

This rearrangement joins TRBV7-9 to TRBJ2-1; 7 bases align to TRBD2. The CDR3 has 15 residues. After removal of 5 bases from V and 8 bases from J, the junction contained 12 bases not matched to a gene. Germline V gives CDR1 SEHNR, CDR2 FQNEAQ (reference sequence). In DNA form, the CDR3 reads TGTGCCAGCAGCCCAAGACTAGCACGTATCGATGAGCAGTTCTTC. It is translated as CASSPRLARIDEQFF.

The chain combines TRBV9 with TRBJ2-7; TRBD2 aligns across 8 bases. The CDR3 runs 15 residues. The V gene's germline CDR1 is SGDLS and CDR2 YYNGEE. The V gene end was trimmed by 0 bases and the J gene end by 1 base; junction bases not matched to a gene: 3. CDR3 loop: CASSVAGGGSYEQYF. CDR3 DNA sequence: TGTGCCAGCAGCGTAGCGGGAGGGGGTTCCTACGAGCAGTACTTC.

This clone has just a few counts. The J gene is TRBJ1-5, the V gene TRBV19; 9 positions agree with TRBD1. There are 15 residues in the CDR3. The V segment lost 6 bases and the J segment 2 bases; nucleotides outside the gene matches: 5. CDR1 and CDR2 from the germline V gene are LNHDA and SQIVND (reference sequence). The CDR3, as DNA: TGTGCCAGTAGAACGGACAGGGGTGGCAATCAGCCCCAGCATTTT. It yields the protein CASRTDRGGNQPQHF.

This clone was observed a few times. The genes are TRBV14 and TRBJ1-2, with D uncertain. V was cut by 2 bases and J by 6 bases, with 16 bases left in between. Germline-derived CDR1 and CDR2 are SGHDN and FVKESK. This CDR3 region has 15 residues. The chain's CDR3 is CASSQYAGSSHGYTF. The CDR3, as DNA: TGTGCCAGCAGCCAATACGCAGGTTCCTCGCATGGCTACACCTTC.

Worth noting for this clone: This CDR3 is also generated by other DNA sequences in the sample. This chain uses TRBV7-9 with TRBJ2-3; 10 positions agree with TRBD2. CDR3 size: 15 residues. V gave up 5 bases and J gave up 4 bases; unmatched junction bases: 6. Germline V lookup: CDR1 SEHNR, CDR2 FQNEAQ (reference sequence). The CDR3 region has the DNA TGTGCCAGCAGCCCCAGCGGGGGGGCATCAGATACGCAGTATTTT. Its protein is CASSPSGGASDTQYF.

The V gene is TRBV11-3, the J gene TRBJ1-1; the D is unclear. CDR1 is SGHNT, CDR2 YENEEA, per germline. V lost 3 bases and J lost 1, with 6 bases in between. CDR3 length: 13 amino acids. Here the CDR3 reads CASSFHTNTEAFF. Written as DNA, the CDR3 is TGTGCCAGCAGCTTTCACACGAACACTGAAGCTTTCTTT.

This chain uses TRBV10-2 with TRBJ2-5, with a tentative D call TRBD1 (6 bases). The germline CDR1 and CDR2 sequences are WSHSY and SAAADI. V shed 8 bases and J shed 5 bases, with 15 bases lying between them. The CDR3 spans 13 residues. CDR3 residues: CASGRGTGETQYF. The CDR3 DNA follows: TGCGCCAGCGGAAGGGGGACGGGGGAGACCCAGTACTTC.

The chain employs TRBV19 and TRBJ2-7; 13 bases are shared with TRBD2. With V trimmed by 5 bases and J by 2 bases, 6 bases remained unmatched. Per the germline V gene, CDR1 is LNHDA and CDR2 is SQIVND (reference sequence). The CDR3 loop spans 16 amino acids. In nucleotides, the CDR3 is TGTGCCAGTAGTTCGGGACTAGCGGGGCCGACCTACGAGCAGTACTTC. Translating it yields CASSSGLAGPTYEQYF.

V usage is TRBV30 and J usage is TRBJ1-2; TRBD1 is a possible D gene (6 bases). V lost 2 bases and J lost 5, with 9 bases in between. The CDR3 has 12 amino acids. CDR1 is GTSNPN and CDR2 is SVGIG in the germline V gene (reference sequence). The CDR3: CAWSTTGYGYTF. The CDR3 coding sequence is TGTGCCTGGAGTACCACAGGGTATGGCTACACCTTC.

This clone was detected once. The CDR3 region has the DNA TGCAGTGCTAGACGAGGACAGGGAGCTTTCTTT. Protein product: CSARRGQGAFF. The rearrangement links TRBV20-1 to TRBJ1-1, with 8 bases lining up with TRBD1. This CDR3 region has 11 residues. Germline V CDR1 and CDR2: DFQATT, SNEGSKA (reference sequence). With 2 bases clipped from V and 10 bases from J, the junction kept 3 bases outside the gene matches.

V usage is TRBV5-4 and J usage is TRBJ1-6; perhaps TRBD1 as D (6 bases). The CDR3 has 15 residues. Germline V gene data show CDR1 as SGHNT and CDR2 as YYREEE (reference sequence). Trimming cost V 4 bases and J 8 bases, with 16 bases left between them. Here the CDR3 DNA reads TGTGCCAGCAGCCCCGGGACAAATCGGGATTCACCCCTCCACTTT. Translating it yields CASSPGTNRDSPLHF.

The rearrangement links TRBV4-1 to TRBJ2-7; 7 nucleotides agree with TRBD1. The ends lost 3 bases at V and 0 bases at J; junction bases unmatched: 8. The CDR3 loop spans 16 amino acids. From germline, CDR1 is MGHRA and CDR2 YSYEKL. DNA for the CDR3: TGCGCCAGCAGCCATCCACCCCGGGACAGCTCCTACGAGCAGTACTTC. Amino acids: CASSHPPRDSSYEQYF.

This chain joins TRBV7-9 and TRBJ1-2, with 7 bases matching TRBD1. Germline V gives CDR1 SEHNR, CDR2 FQNEAQ (reference sequence). Trimming cost V 1 base and J 2 bases; bases outside gene matches: 1. This CDR3 contains 14 residues. The CDR3 DNA reads TGTGCCAGCAGCTTAGAGACAGGGAACTATGGCTACACCTTC. It yields the protein CASSLETGNYGYTF.